The table lists the clone carrying this T cell receptor beta chain with a few counts. Antigen specificity is unknown. This entry comes from a study of T-cell memory formation after mild COVID-19. Findings and caveats of the study: Of the contracting clones, CD4+ ones lay mainly in CM and EM, and CD8+ ones in EMRA.

Germline V gene data show CDR1 as LNHDA and CDR2 as SQIVND (reference sequence). V lost 0 bases and J 2 bases, leaving 16 bases between the germline ends. The CDR3 runs 17 residues. TCRdb called the 5' RACE reads again in MiXCR, with one record for every CDR3 protein. This table has approximately 300,000 distinct CDR3 sequences, 7.5% to 9.5% appearing once. The clonotype comes from a man between 18 and 35 years old who had mild COVID-19 (a few samples of this study predate the infection). Cell type and time point are not known. Sequencing was done on a sample of PBMCs or a T cell subset sorted from them (not recorded which). This chain uses TRBV19 with TRBJ1-1; no definite D call. The CDR3 sequence is CASSIDNMRWGNTEAFF. In DNA form, the CDR3 reads TGTGCCAGTAGTATAGATAATATGCGGTGGGGAAACACTGAAGCTTTCTTT.